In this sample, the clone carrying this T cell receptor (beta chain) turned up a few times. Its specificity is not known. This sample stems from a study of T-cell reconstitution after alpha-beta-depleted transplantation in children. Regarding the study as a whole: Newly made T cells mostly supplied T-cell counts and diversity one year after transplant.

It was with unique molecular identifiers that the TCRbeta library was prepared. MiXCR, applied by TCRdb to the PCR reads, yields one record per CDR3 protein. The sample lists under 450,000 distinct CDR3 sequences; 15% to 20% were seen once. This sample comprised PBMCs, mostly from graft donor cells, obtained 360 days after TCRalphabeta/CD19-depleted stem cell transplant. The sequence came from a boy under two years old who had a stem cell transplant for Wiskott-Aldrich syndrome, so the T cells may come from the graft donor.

As DNA, the CDR3 is TGCAGTGTTACTAGAAGGGGCCGAGAGACCCAGTACTTC. It specifies CSVTRRGRETQYF. The J gene is TRBJ2-5, the V gene TRBV20-1; D possibly matches TRBD1 or TRBD2 (5 bases each). V gave up 7 bases and J gave up 4 bases, with 16 bases separating them. This CDR3 has 13 residues. The germline gives CDR1 DFQATT, CDR2 SNEGSKA (reference sequence).